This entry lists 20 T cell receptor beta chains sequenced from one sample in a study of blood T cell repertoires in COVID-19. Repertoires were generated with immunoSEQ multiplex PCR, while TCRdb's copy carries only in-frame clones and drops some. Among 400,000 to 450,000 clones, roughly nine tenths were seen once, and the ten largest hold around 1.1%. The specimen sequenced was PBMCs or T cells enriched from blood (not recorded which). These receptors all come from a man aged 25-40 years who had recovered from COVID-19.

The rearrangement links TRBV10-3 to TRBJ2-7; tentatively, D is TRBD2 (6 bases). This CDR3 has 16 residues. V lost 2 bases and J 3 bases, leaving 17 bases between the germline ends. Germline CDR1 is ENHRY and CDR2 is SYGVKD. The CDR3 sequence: CAISELPSAGGYEQYF. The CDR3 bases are TGTGCCATCAGTGAGCTTCCTAGCGCGGGTGGCTACGAGCAGTACTTC.

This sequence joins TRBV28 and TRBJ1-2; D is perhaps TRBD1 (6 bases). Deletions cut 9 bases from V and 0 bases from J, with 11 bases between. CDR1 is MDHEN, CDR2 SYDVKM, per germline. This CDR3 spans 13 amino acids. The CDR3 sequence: CASWTDSNYGYTF. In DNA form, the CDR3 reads TGTGCCAGTTGGACAGACTCTAACTATGGCTACACCTTC.

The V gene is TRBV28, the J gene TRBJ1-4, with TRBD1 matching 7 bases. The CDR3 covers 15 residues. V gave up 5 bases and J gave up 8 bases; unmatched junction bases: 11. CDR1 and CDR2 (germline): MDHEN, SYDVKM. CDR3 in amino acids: CASSQGSGGKEKLFF. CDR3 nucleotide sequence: TGTGCCAGCAGTCAGGGGTCAGGGGGGAAGGAAAAACTGTTTTTT.

The CDR3 loop is CASTTTVSSYEQYF. DNA of the CDR3: TGTGCCAGCACCACGACAGTATCGAGCTACGAGCAGTACTTC. The gene calls are TRBV6-5 and TRBJ2-7; weak D call: TRBD1 (5 bases). Trimming pared 7 bases from V and 3 bases from J, leaving 16 bases between. The CDR3 runs 14 residues. CDR1 and CDR2 from the germline V gene are MNHEY and SVGAGI.

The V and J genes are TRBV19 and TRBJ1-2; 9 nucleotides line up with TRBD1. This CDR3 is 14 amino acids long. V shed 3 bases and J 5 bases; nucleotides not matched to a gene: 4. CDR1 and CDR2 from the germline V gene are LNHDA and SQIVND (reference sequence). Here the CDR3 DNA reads TGTGCCAGTAGTATTTCCGGACAGGGGTATGGCTACACCTTC. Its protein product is CASSISGQGYGYTF.

As DNA, the CDR3 is TGTGCCAGCAGCTTAGCTTGGACAGGGTCCCCCACAGATACGCAGTATTTT. Translation gives CASSLAWTGSPTDTQYF. The chain combines TRBV7-8 with TRBJ2-3; TRBD1 matches 8 bases. After removal of 0 bases from V and 2 bases from J, the junction contained 7 bases not matched to a gene. Germline V gene data show CDR1 as SGHVS and CDR2 as FQNEAQ. This CDR3 has 17 amino acids.

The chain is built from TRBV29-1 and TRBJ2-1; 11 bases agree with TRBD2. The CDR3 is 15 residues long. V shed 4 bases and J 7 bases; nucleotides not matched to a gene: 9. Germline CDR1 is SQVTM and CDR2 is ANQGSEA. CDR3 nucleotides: TGCAGCGTTGTAGCGGGAGGGTTAACGAGGAATGAGCAGTTCTTC. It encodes CSVVAGGLTRNEQFF.

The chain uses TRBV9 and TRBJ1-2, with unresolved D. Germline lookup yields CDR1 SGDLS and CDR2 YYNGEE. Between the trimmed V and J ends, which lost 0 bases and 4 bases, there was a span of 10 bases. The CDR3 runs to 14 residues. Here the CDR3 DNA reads TGTGCCAGCAGCGTAGGTACGGGGAGCTATGGCTACACCTTC. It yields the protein CASSVGTGSYGYTF.

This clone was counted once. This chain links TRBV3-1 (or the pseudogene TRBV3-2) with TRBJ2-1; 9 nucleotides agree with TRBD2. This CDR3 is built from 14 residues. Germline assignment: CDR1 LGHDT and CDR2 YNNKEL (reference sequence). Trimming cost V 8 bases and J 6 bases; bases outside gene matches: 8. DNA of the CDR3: TGTGCCAGCGGGCTAGCGGGACCTTTCAATGAGCAGTTCTTC. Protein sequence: CASGLAGPFNEQFF.

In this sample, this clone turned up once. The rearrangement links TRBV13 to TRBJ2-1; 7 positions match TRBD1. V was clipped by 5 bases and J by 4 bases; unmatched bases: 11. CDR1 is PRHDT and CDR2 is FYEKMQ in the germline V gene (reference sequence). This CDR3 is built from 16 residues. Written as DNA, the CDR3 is TGTGCCAGCAGCCACCGGGGACAGTCGTGGTACAATGAGCAGTTCTTC. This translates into CASSHRGQSWYNEQFF.

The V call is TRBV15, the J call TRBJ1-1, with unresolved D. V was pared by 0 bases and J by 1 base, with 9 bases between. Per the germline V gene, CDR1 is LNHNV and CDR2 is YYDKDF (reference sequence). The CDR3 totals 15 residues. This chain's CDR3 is CATSRDLAENTEAFF. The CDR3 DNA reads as TGTGCCACCAGCAGAGATCTGGCAGAGAACACTGAAGCTTTCTTT. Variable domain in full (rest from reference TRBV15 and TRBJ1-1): DAMVIQNPRYQVTQFGKPVTLSCSQTLNHNVMYWYQQKSSQAPKLLFHYYDKDFNNEADTPDNFQSRRPNTSFCFLDIRSPGLGDTAMYLCATSRDLAENTEAFFGQGTRLTVV.

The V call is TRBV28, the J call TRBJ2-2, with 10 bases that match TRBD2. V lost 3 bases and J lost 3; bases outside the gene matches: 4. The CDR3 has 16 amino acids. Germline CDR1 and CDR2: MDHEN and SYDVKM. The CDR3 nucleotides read TGTGCCAGCAGTTTCGTACTAGCGGGGCACACCGGGGAGCTGTTTTTT. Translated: CASSFVLAGHTGELFF.

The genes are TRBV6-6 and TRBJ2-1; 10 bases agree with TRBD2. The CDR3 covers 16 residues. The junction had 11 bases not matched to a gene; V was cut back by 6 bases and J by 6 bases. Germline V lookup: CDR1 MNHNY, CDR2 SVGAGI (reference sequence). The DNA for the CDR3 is TGTGCCAGCAGATCCCCCCTAGCGGGAGCATCCAATGAGCAGTTCTTC. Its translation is CASRSPLAGASNEQFF.

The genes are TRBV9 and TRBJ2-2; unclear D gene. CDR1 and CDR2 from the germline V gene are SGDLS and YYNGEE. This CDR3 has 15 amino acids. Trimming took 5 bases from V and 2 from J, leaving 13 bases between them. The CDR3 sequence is CASRKSRFNTGELFF. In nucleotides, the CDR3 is TGTGCCAGCAGAAAGTCCAGATTTAACACCGGGGAGCTGTTTTTT.

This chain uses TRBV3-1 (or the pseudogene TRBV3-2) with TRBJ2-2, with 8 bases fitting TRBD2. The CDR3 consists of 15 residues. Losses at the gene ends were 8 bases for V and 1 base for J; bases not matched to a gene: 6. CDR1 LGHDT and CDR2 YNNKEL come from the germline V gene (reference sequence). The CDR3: CASRTRGGNTGELFF. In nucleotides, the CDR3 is TGTGCCAGCCGGACTCGGGGGGGGAACACCGGGGAGCTGTTTTTT.

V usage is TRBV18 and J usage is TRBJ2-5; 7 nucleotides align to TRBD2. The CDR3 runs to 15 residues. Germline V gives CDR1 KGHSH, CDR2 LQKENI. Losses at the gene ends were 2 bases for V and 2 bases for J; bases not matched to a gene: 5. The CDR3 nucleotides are TGTGCCAGCTCACCAGTGGCTAGCGGACAAGAGACCCAGTACTTC. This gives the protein CASSPVASGQETQYF. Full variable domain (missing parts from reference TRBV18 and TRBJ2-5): NAGVMQNPRHLVRRRGQEARLRCSPMKGHSHVYWYRQLPEEGLKFMVYLQKENIIDESGMPKERFSAEFPKEGPSILRIQQVVRGDSAAYFCASSPVASGQETQYFGPGTRLLVL.

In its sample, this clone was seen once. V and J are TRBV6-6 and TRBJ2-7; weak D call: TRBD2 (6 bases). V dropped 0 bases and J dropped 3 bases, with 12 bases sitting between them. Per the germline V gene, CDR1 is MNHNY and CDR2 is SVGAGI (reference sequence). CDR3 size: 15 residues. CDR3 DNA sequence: TGTGCCAGCAGTTACTCGATCGGGGGAGGCTACGAGCAGTACTTC. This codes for CASSYSIGGGYEQYF.

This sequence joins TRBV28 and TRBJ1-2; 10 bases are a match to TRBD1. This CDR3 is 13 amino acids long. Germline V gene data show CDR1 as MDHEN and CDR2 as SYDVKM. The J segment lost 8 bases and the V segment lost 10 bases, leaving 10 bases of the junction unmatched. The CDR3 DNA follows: TGTGCCACCTCGGGACAGGGGCTGTGGGGCTACACCTTC. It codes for CATSGQGLWGYTF.

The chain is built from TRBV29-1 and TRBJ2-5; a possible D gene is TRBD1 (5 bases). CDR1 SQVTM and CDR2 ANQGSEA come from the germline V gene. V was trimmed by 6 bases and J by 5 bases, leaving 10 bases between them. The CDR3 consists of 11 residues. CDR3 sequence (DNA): TGCAGCGTGTCGAAGGGGGAGACCCAGTACTTC. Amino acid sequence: CSVSKGETQYF.

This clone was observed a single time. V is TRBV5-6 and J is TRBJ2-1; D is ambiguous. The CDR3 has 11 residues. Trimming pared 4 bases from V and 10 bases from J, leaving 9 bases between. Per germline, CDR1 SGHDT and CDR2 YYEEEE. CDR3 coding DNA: TGTGCCAGCAGCCGAGAACTCGAGCAGTTCTTC. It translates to CASSRELEQFF.